The rows below give T cell receptor beta chains drawn from one sample of a study of response to subunit inactivated influenza vaccine. Each CDR3 protein is one row after TCRdb ran MiXCR on the RT-PCR reads. The sample comprises about 520,000 distinct CDR3 sequences, roughly 27% of which are singletons, and 1.5% to 2% rests with the top ten. The sequencing here drew on CD4+ T cells sorted from PBMCs, taken about 5 days after vaccination. The receptors derive from a man aged 50-59 years who received an inactivated influenza vaccine. The CDR3 runs from the conserved cysteine through the conserved F or W.

v_gene,j_gene,CDR3aa
TRBV18,TRBJ2-1,CASSPLGGQFF
TRBV10-3,TRBJ1-6,CATMRIPGNSPLHF
TRBV5-4,TRBJ2-5,CASTPGVAGVEETQYF
TRBV7-9,TRBJ2-1,CASSLAGASYNEQFF
TRBV11-2,TRBJ2-1,CASSLPPHNNEQFF
TRBV29-1,TRBJ2-3,CSVEETSGRADTQYF
TRBV6-5,TRBJ1-4,CASSYSGTGYEKLFF
TRBV6-5,TRBJ1-2,CASMGSLYGYTF
TRBV6-2/TRBV6-3,TRBJ2-7,CASSYSRVGGTGAWFYEQYF
TRBV28,TRBJ2-7,CATTRDRAPEQYF
TRBV7-2,TRBJ2-2,CASSAAARGTAGELFF
TRBV7-2,TRBJ2-7,CASSRSGRANYEQYF
TRBV12-3/TRBV12-4,TRBJ2-2,CASTSGSNTGELFF
TRBV27,TRBJ2-7,CASSLSPSSYEQYF
TRBV10-3,TRBJ2-2,CAVKRVGNTGELFF
TRBV12-3/TRBV12-4,TRBJ1-3,CASSFTGAGNTIYF
TRBV5-1,TRBJ2-2,CASSLYDRDTGELFF
TRBV7-9,TRBJ2-3,CASSALASGTDTQYF
TRBV4-2,TRBJ2-5,CASSQVLRPETQYF
TRBV20-1,TRBJ2-1,CSAISGSRHNEQFF
TRBV11-2,TRBJ1-1,CASSSKGDRDSAFF
TRBV7-6,TRBJ2-7,CAFSWGTSGREKLYEQYF
TRBV7-2,TRBJ2-1,CASSLAGGGIREQFF
TRBV7-6,TRBJ2-1,CASSPRQSSYNEQFF
TRBV6-5,TRBJ2-3,CASSSYDTQYF
TRBV6-6,TRBJ1-1,CASSYSLETEAFF
TRBV7-2,TRBJ2-1,CASSLSRQAYNEQFF
TRBV5-1,TRBJ2-1,CASSPVGRDVYNEQFF
TRBV5-1,TRBJ2-1,CASSSTGGSNNEQFF
TRBV5-1,TRBJ1-6,CASSLESSYNSPLHF
TRBV25-1,TRBJ2-5,CASTPTGEGYETQYF
TRBV4-2,TRBJ2-2,CASSQFTSGVNTGELFF
TRBV7-9,TRBJ2-5,CASSGTGPTQYF
TRBV4-3,TRBJ1-1,CASSQDDGSNTEAFF
TRBV5-1,TRBJ1-6,CASSVGQGIGSPLHF
TRBV4-3,TRBJ2-7,CASSQAAPGAFPYEQYF
TRBV5-1,TRBJ2-1,CASSLAGTTGNEQFF
TRBV4-2,TRBJ2-3,CASSPSTGTGTRTDTQYF
TRBV10-3,TRBJ2-4,CAIRAPAENIQYF
TRBV6-2/TRBV6-3,TRBJ2-1,CASSLGLAGKGEQFF
TRBV20-1,TRBJ2-2,CSASLESGNTGELFF
TRBV28,TRBJ2-7,CASSLEGLDEQYF
TRBV4-2,TRBJ2-7,CASSQATTYEQYF
TRBV5-6,TRBJ1-4,CASSLGFGPATNEKLFF